This T cell receptor beta chain was captured by sequencing in a study of blood T cell repertoires in COVID-19. Across the study: Italy, Spain and the United States were the sources of the convalescent and acute COVID-19 samples. The analysed material was cDNA or gDNA that came from T cells, B-cell-depleted T cells, or PBMCs.

As handled by the study authors: Reference gene primer amplification gave estimated nucleated cell counts. Libraries were prepared by immunoSEQ multiplex PCR; TCRdb keeps only in-frame clonotypes and omits some of them. V, J and clone size derive from that table, while D and trimming were established from the DNA sequence. The profile covers 150,000 to 200,000 clones, with around 86% appearing a single time and under 3.5% taken by the ten largest. Germline V gene data show CDR1 as SGDLS and CDR2 as YYNGEE. The CDR3 length is 14 residues. Trimming stripped 6 bases from V and 0 bases from J, with 10 bases between.

This chain joins TRBV9 and TRBJ1-3; the D is unclear. The sample was peripheral blood. The TCR comes from a man in his sixties or seventies with acute or convalescent COVID-19. The CDR3 sequence: CASTEQPSGNTIYF. The CDR3 DNA follows: TGTGCCAGCACAGAACAACCCTCTGGAAACACCATATATTTT.